Shown below are 26 T cell receptor beta chains from a single sample sequenced in a study of stem cell transplantation in POMP-related autoinflammatory disease (TCRdb year 2021). What the time point label conveys for this sample: before hematopoietic stem cell transplant. The library was produced with the immunoSEQ multiplex PCR assay. The table comes from immuneACCESS by way of TCRdb, which keeps in-frame sequences with V and J called. Part of the clones is missing from these tables; in studies checked, under half for an unresolved V gene and the rest for unknown reasons. For this sample there are around 26,000 clones; 82% appear just once. The top ten clonotypes cover approximately 2.3% of the sample. The starting material was CD4+ T cells from PBMCs, obtained before stem cell transplantation. All receptors come from a human donor with POMP-related autoinflammation and immune dysregulation (PRAID).

The chain recombines TRBV30 with TRBJ2-1; 9 bases match TRBD1. The CDR3 sequence is 15 residues long. V was clipped by 0 bases and J by 2 bases; unmatched bases: 2. Germline CDR1 is GTSNPN and CDR2 is SVGIG (reference sequence). For the CDR3, the DNA is TGTGCCTGGAGTGTAGGACAGGGGCCCTACAATGAGCAGTTCTTC. Protein: CAWSVGQGPYNEQFF.

The CDR3 loop reads CASSLLQTGELFF. DNA of the CDR3: TGTGCCAGCAGCCTACTCCAAACCGGGGAGCTGTTTTTT. V is TRBV6-5 and J is TRBJ2-2; D gene unclear. CDR1 MNHEY and CDR2 SVGAGI come from the germline V gene. The CDR3 consists of 13 residues. Trimming stripped 6 bases from V and 5 bases from J, with 10 bases between.

The genes are TRBV20-1 and TRBJ2-7; 7 bases are shared with TRBD2. The CDR3 has 11 amino acids. CDR1 is DFQATT and CDR2 is SNEGSKA in the germline V gene (reference sequence). Unmatched junction bases numbered 0, after V lost 3 bases and J lost 4 bases. Written as DNA, the CDR3 is TGCAGTGCTAGTAGCGGGTACGAGCAGTACTTC. It is translated as CSASSGYEQYF.

The chain uses TRBV6-5 and TRBJ2-7, with a weak D call TRBD2 (5 bases). Trimming shortened V by 2 bases and J by 1 base, and 12 bases separated the two germline ends. The germline V gene encodes CDR1 MNHEY and CDR2 SVGAGI. The CDR3 covers 15 residues. The CDR3 nucleotides read TGTGCCAGCAGTTACCGTCACCGGGGTTCCTACGAGCAGTACTTC. As protein: CASSYRHRGSYEQYF.

This clone has more than one count but fewer than ten. This rearrangement joins TRBV10-2 to TRBJ1-2; the D gene is possibly TRBD1 (5 bases). Germline lookup yields CDR1 WSHSY and CDR2 SAAADI. V gave up 8 bases and J gave up 8 bases, with 18 bases separating them. CDR3 size: 13 residues. The CDR3 loop reads CASGDGTSMGYTF. DNA for the CDR3: TGCGCCAGCGGGGACGGAACATCTATGGGCTACACCTTC.

This clone was seen just once. The chain is built from TRBV5-1 and TRBJ2-1; D not resolved. The CDR3 runs to 11 residues. Trimming shortened V by 2 bases and J by 7 bases, and 4 bases separated the two germline ends. The germline CDR1 and CDR2 sequences are SGHRS and YFSETQ. Here the CDR3 DNA reads TGCGCCAGCAGCTTATTAAATGAGCAGTTCTTC. Its protein is CASSLLNEQFF.

The rearrangement links TRBV11-2 to TRBJ2-1; tentative D call: TRBD2 (7 bases). Germline-derived CDR1 and CDR2 are SGHAT and FQNNGV. This CDR3 spans 15 amino acids. Trimming stripped 8 bases from V and 7 bases from J, with 21 bases between. The CDR3 reads CASGLRGGDLNEQFF. Here the CDR3 DNA reads TGTGCCAGCGGACTACGAGGGGGGGATCTTAATGAGCAGTTCTTC.

This sequence joins TRBV19 and TRBJ2-5; D remains ambiguous. With 5 bases removed from V and 4 bases from J, the gap between germline ends came to 20 bases. Germline assignment: CDR1 LNHDA and CDR2 SQIVND (reference sequence). This CDR3 has 16 residues. This CDR3 is CASSPLRRYGPETQYF. In DNA, the CDR3 is TGTGCCAGTAGTCCATTACGGCGATACGGCCCAGAGACCCAGTACTTC. Drawing the rest from reference TRBV19 and TRBJ2-5, the complete variable domain is DGGITQSPKYLFRKEGQNVTLSCEQNLNHDAMYWYRQDPGQGLRLIYYSQIVNDFQKGDIAEGYSVSREKKESFPLTVTSAQKNPTAFYLCASSPLRRYGPETQYFGPGTRLLVL.

The J gene is TRBJ1-1, the V gene TRBV14; D is ambiguous. The ends were cut back, 2 bases at V and 0 bases at J, with 10 bases in the middle. CDR3 length equals 15 residues. Germline CDR1 reads SGHDN; CDR2 reads FVKESK. CDR3 loop: CASSQWRNLNTEAFF. For the CDR3, the DNA is TGTGCCAGCAGCCAATGGAGAAACCTGAACACTGAAGCTTTCTTT.

The J gene is TRBJ1-3, the V gene TRBV2; D uncertain. The germline V gene has CDR1 SNHLY and CDR2 FYNNEI. The CDR3 has 16 amino acids. Trimming stripped 7 bases from V and 3 bases from J, with 19 bases between. The CDR3 is CASILESGVLGNTIYF. CDR3 coding DNA: TGTGCCAGCATTCTAGAAAGTGGAGTTCTTGGAAACACCATATATTTT.

This clone occurred once. J is TRBJ2-3 and V is TRBV7-9, with D unresolved. The CDR3 is 16 amino acids. V shed 1 base and J shed 6 bases, with 17 bases lying between them. Germline assignment: CDR1 SEHNR and CDR2 FQNEAQ (reference sequence). CDR3 sequence (DNA): TGTGCCAGCAGCTTAGTTCCCGCGAGGAGTTTCGATACGCAGTATTTT. Its translation is CASSLVPARSFDTQYF.

The V call is TRBV4-2, the J call TRBJ2-5, with a weak D call TRBD2 (5 bases). The CDR3 consists of 16 residues. V shed 2 bases and J shed 5 bases, with 18 bases lying between them. CDR1 and CDR2 from the germline V gene are LGHNA and YNFKEQ. In nucleotides, the CDR3 is TGTGCCAGCAGCCAAAGCGGAATACCGCCTGGGGAGACCCAGTACTTC. Translated: CASSQSGIPPGETQYF.

The chain combines TRBV19 with TRBJ1-2; D may be TRBD1 (6 bases). Trimming pared 5 bases from V and 8 bases from J, leaving 21 bases between. This CDR3 is built from 15 residues. In germline, CDR1 is LNHDA, CDR2 SQIVND (reference sequence). CDR3 nucleotide sequence: TGTGCCAGTAGTTTCCCCGCTACAGGGAAGGGGGGCTACACCTTC. Encoded protein: CASSFPATGKGGYTF.

V and J are TRBV21-1 and TRBJ2-2. TRBV21-1 corresponds to a pseudogene. The CDR3 contains 16 residues. The CDR3 DNA follows: TGTGCCAGCAGCAAAGTGAAAGGGTCGGTCACCGGGGAGCTGTTTTTT. It yields the protein CASSKVKGSVTGELFF.

J is TRBJ2-1 and V is TRBV7-3; 7 bases agree with TRBD2. Germline CDR1 SGHTA, CDR2 FQGTGA. The CDR3 is 15 amino acids. Trimming removed 1 base from V and 5 bases from J; junction bases left unmatched: 5. CDR3 DNA: TGTGCCAGCAGCTTAATAAGGGGAGGGAACAATGAGCAGTTCTTC. Protein sequence: CASSLIRGGNNEQFF.

The J gene is TRBJ1-4, the V gene TRBV30; D is unclear. The germline V gene has CDR1 GTSNPN and CDR2 SVGIG (reference sequence). Trimming removed 2 bases from V and 11 bases from J, with 21 bases in between. There are 15 residues in the CDR3. The CDR3: CAWSTGSRWAGKLFF. The CDR3, as DNA: TGTGCCTGGAGTACGGGGAGCCGATGGGCCGGGAAACTGTTTTTT. The full variable domain, with the rest looked up from reference TRBV30 and TRBJ1-4, is SQTIHQWPATLVQPVGSPLSLECTVEGTSNPNLYWYRQAAGRGLQLLFYSVGIGQISSEVPQNLSASRPQDRQFILSSKKLLLSDSGFYLCAWSTGSRWAGKLFFGSGTQLSVL.

This sequence joins TRBV20-1 and TRBJ2-3; tentatively, D is TRBD2 (6 bases). The length of the CDR3 is 10 residues. CDR1 DFQATT and CDR2 SNEGSKA come from the germline V gene (reference sequence). The DNA for the CDR3 is TGCAGCGCCGGGGCCGGGGGGCAGTATTTT. This gives the protein CSAGAGGQYF.

The chain recombines TRBV30 with TRBJ2-3; 7 positions match TRBD2. The length of the CDR3 is 14 residues. Germline lookup yields CDR1 GTSNPN and CDR2 SVGIG (reference sequence). V gave up 3 bases and J gave up 6 bases; unmatched junction bases: 9. CDR3 nucleotide sequence: TGTGCCTGGAGAATCGCGGGAGCTGGGGATACGCAGTATTTT. Protein product: CAWRIAGAGDTQYF. The full variable domain, completed using reference TRBV30 and TRBJ2-3, is SQTIHQWPATLVQPVGSPLSLECTVEGTSNPNLYWYRQAAGRGLQLLFYSVGIGQISSEVPQNLSASRPQDRQFILSSKKLLLSDSGFYLCAWRIAGAGDTQYFGPGTRLTVL.

The J gene is TRBJ2-7, the V gene TRBV30; D might be TRBD1 or TRBD2, each matching 6 bases. Germline V gene lookup returns CDR1 GTSNPN and CDR2 SVGIG (reference sequence). V was clipped by 0 bases and J by 5 bases, with 20 bases between them. The CDR3 sequence is 16 residues long. CDR3 DNA sequence: TGTGCCTGGAGTGTACCCGGGTCTAGGGGGGTACACGAGCAGTACTTC. This codes for CAWSVPGSRGVHEQYF.

This chain uses TRBV6-5 with TRBJ1-2; weak D call: TRBD1 (6 bases). Germline V gene data show CDR1 as MNHEY and CDR2 as SVGAGI. The V gene lost 5 bases and the J gene lost 6 bases, with 13 bases spanning the gap. The CDR3 is made up of 13 amino acids. For the CDR3, the DNA is TGTGCCAGCAGTCTTACAGGGACTAATGGCTACACCTTC. This codes for CASSLTGTNGYTF.

This clone was counted only a few times. This chain uses TRBV4-1 with TRBJ1-2; the match to TRBD1 covers 9 bases. J lost 7 bases, V lost 3 bases, and 3 bases had no gene match. This CDR3 has 13 residues. CDR1 is MGHRA, CDR2 YSYEKL, per germline. This CDR3 is CASSQTGGGGYTF. In DNA form, the CDR3 reads TGCGCCAGCAGCCAGACAGGGGGAGGTGGCTACACCTTC.

This chain links TRBV10-2 with TRBJ1-1; D not resolved. Germline V gene sequence: CDR1 WSHSY, CDR2 SAAADI. V was pared by 8 bases and J by 7 bases, with 8 bases between. The CDR3 contains 10 residues. CDR3 DNA sequence: TGCGCCAGCCTCCACATTGAAGCTTTCTTT. This sequence encodes CASLHIEAFF.

This clone was seen more than once but under ten times. The V gene is TRBV5-4, the J gene TRBJ2-7; D is uncertain. The V gene's germline CDR1 is SGHNT and CDR2 YYREEE (reference sequence). V lost 0 bases and J lost 2, with 15 bases in between. The CDR3 runs 16 residues. CDR3 sequence (DNA): TGTGCCAGCAGCTTGGAGCCGACACATCCACCCTACGAGCAGTACTTC. Residues: CASSLEPTHPPYEQYF.

V gene TRBV10-3 combines with J gene TRBJ1-1; possibly TRBD1 for D (5 bases). The germline gives CDR1 ENHRY, CDR2 SYGVKD. V lost 7 bases, J lost 0 bases, and 9 bases lay in between. This CDR3 spans 13 amino acids. The CDR3 is CAINGHMNTEAFF. The CDR3 bases are TGTGCCATCAATGGACACATGAACACTGAAGCTTTCTTT.

V and J are TRBV18 and TRBJ2-7, with D possibly TRBD2 on 6 matching bases. The V end was cut by 3 bases, the J end by 7 bases, with 13 bases between. From germline, CDR1 is KGHSH and CDR2 LQKENI. The CDR3 loop spans 13 amino acids. CDR3 nucleotide sequence: TGTGCCAGCTCACCGGGGACTGTGAGTGAGCAGTACTTC. Protein sequence: CASSPGTVSEQYF.

The genes are TRBV6-1 and TRBJ2-5, with unresolved D. V was pared by 1 base and J by 5 bases, with 8 bases between. Germline CDR1 and CDR2: MNHNS and SASEGT. The CDR3 extends over 13 amino acids. CDR3 protein: CASSEGTEETQYF. In DNA form, the CDR3 reads TGTGCCAGCAGTGAAGGGACGGAGGAGACCCAGTACTTC.